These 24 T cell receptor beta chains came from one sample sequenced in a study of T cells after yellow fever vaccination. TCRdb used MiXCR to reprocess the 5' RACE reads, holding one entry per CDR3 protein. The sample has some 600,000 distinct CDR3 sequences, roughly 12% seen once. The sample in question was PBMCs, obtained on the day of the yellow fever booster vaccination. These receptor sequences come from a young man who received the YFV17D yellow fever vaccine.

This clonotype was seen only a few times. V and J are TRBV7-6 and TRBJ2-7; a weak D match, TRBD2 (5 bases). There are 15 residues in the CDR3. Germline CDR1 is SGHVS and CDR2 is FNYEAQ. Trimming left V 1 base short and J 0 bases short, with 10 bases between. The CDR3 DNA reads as TGTGCCAGCAGCTTAGAGTTGGGGAGCTCCTACGAGCAGTACTTC. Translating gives CASSLELGSSYEQYF.

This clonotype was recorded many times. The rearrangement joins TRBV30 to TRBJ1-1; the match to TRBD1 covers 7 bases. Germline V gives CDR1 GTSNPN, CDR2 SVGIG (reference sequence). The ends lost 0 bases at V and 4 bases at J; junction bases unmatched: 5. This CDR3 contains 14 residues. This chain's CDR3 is CAWSVRQGPTEAFF. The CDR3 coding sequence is TGTGCCTGGAGTGTCCGACAGGGTCCCACTGAAGCTTTCTTT.

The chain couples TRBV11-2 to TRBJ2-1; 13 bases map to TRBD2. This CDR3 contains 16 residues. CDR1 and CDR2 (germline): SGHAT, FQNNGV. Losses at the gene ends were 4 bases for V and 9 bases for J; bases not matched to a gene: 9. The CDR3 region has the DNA TGTGCCAGCAGCTCAACTAGCGGGAGGGCAAAGAGTGAGCAGTTCTTC. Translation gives CASSSTSGRAKSEQFF.

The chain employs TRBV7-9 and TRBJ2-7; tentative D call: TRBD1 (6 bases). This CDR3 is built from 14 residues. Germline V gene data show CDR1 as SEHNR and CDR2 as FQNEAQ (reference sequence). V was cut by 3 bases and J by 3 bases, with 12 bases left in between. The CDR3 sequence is CASSLTTGLYEQYF. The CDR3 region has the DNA TGTGCCAGCAGCTTGACGACAGGACTCTACGAGCAGTACTTC.

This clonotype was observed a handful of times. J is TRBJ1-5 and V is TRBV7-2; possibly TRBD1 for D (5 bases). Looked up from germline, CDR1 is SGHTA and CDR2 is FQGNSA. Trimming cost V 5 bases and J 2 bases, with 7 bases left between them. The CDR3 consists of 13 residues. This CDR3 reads CASSRGGNQPQHF. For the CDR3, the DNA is TGTGCCAGCAGCAGAGGGGGCAATCAGCCCCAGCATTTT.

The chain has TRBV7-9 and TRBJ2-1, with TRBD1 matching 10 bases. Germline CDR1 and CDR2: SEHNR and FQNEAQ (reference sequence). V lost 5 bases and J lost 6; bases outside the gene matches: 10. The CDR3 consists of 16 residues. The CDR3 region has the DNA TGTGCCAGCAGCACCCCGACAGGGGGCGTTAGCAATGAGCAGTTCTTC. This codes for CASSTPTGGVSNEQFF.

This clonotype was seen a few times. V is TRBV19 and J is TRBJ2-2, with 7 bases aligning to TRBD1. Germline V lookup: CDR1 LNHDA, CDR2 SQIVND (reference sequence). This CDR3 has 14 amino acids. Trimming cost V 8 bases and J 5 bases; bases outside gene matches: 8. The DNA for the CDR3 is TGTGCCAGTGCTCGACAGGGCTGGACCGGGGAGCTGTTTTTT. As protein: CASARQGWTGELFF.

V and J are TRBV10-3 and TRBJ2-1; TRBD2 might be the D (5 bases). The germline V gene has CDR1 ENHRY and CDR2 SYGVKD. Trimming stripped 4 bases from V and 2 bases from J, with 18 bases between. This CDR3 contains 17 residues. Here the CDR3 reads CAISGAAGEATYNEQFF. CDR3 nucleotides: TGTGCCATCAGTGGGGCGGCGGGCGAAGCTACCTACAATGAGCAGTTCTTC.

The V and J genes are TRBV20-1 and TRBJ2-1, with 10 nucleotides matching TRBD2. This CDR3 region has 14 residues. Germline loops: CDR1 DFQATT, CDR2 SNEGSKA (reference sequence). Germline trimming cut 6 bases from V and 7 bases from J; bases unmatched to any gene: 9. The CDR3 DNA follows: TGCAGTGCCTTTCAGCGGGAGGGCCGGAATGAGCAGTTCTTC. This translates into CSAFQREGRNEQFF.

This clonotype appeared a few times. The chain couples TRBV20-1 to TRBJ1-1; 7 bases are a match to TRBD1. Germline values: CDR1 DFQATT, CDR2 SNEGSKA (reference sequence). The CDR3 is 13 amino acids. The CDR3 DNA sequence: TGCAGCGGAAACAGGGGTTGGGACACTGAAGCTTTCTTT. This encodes CSGNRGWDTEAFF.

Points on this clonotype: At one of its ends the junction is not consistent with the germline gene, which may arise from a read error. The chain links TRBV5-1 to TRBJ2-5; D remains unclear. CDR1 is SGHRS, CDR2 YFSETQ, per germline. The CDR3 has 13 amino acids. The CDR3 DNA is TGCGCCAGCAGCTTGGCGCGGCAAGAGACCCAGAACTTC. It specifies CASSLARQETQNF.

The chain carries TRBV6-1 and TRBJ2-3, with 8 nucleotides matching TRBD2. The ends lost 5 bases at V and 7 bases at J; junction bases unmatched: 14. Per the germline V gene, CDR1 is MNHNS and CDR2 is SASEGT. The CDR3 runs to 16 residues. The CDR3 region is CASSQNVGLAMNTQYF. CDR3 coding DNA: TGTGCCAGCAGTCAGAACGTCGGACTAGCTATGAATACGCAGTATTTT.

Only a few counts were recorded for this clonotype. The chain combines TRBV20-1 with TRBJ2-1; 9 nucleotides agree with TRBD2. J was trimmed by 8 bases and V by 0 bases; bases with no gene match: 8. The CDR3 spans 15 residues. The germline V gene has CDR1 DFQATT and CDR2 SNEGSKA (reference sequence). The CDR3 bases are TGCAGTGCTAGAGATCGTCTAGCGGGATTCGATGAGCAGTTCTTC. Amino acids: CSARDRLAGFDEQFF.

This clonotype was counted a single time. The CDR3 nucleotides are TGTGCCATCAGCTCCGGGACAGCACCCACCGAGCAGTACTTC. It codes for CAISSGTAPTEQYF. This chain joins TRBV10-3 and TRBJ2-7; 7 positions match TRBD1. CDR3 length equals 14 residues. The trim removed 6 bases at V and 6 bases at J, leaving 11 bases unmatched. Germline-derived CDR1 and CDR2 are ENHRY and SYGVKD.

CDR3 bases: TGCGCCAGCAGCCATGACGGGACAGGGGCTTCTGGTGGGACCCAGTACTTC. Protein: CASSHDGTGASGGTQYF. The chain recombines TRBV4-1 with TRBJ2-5, with TRBD1 matching over 10 bases. V trimming: 3 bases; J trimming: 7 bases; junction bases outside the gene matches: 14. Germline CDR1 is MGHRA and CDR2 is YSYEKL. The CDR3 length is 17 residues.

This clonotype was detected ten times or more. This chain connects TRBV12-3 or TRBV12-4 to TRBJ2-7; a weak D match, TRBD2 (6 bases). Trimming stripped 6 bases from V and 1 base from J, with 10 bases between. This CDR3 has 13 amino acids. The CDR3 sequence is CASSRRESYEQYF. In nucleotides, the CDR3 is TGTGCCAGCAGCCGGAGGGAATCCTACGAGCAGTACTTC.

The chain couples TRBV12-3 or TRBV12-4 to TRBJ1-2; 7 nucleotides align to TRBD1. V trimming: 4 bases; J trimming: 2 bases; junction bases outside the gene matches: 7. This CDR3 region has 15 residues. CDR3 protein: CASSSSDRSNYGYTF. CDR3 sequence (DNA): TGTGCCAGCAGTTCGTCGGACAGGAGCAACTATGGCTACACCTTC.

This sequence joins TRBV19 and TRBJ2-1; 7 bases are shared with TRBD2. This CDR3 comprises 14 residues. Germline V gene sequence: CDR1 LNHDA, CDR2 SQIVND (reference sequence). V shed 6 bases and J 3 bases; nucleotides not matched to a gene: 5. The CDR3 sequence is CASRAGSFYNEQFF. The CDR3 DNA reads TGTGCCAGTAGAGCGGGGAGTTTCTACAATGAGCAGTTCTTC.

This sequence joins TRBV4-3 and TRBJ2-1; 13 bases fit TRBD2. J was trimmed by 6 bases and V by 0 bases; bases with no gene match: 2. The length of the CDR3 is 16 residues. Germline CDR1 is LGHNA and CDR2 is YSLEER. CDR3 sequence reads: CASSQELAGGANEQFF. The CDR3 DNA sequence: TGCGCCAGCAGCCAAGAACTAGCGGGAGGGGCCAATGAGCAGTTCTTC.

The CDR3 nucleotides read TGTGCCAGCAGTTTCGAGCGGACGGGTAATCAGCCCCAGCATTTT. As protein: CASSFERTGNQPQHF. The chain has TRBV6-2 or TRBV6-3 and TRBJ1-5; no firm D call. Germline values: CDR1 MNHEY, CDR2 SVGEGT. Trimming cost V 4 bases and J 4 bases, with 14 bases left between them. The CDR3 runs 15 residues.

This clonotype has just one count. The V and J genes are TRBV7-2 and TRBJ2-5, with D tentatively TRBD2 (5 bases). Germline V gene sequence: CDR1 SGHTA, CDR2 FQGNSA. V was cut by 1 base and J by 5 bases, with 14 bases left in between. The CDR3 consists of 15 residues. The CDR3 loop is CASSLVASPRETQYF. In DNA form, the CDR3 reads TGTGCCAGCAGCTTAGTAGCTAGCCCAAGGGAGACCCAGTACTTC.

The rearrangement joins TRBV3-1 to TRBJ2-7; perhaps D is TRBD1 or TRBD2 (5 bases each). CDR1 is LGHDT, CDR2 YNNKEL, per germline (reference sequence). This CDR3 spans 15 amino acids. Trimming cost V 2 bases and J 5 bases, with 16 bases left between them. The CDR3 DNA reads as TGTGCCAGCAGCCAACCAGGGAACCCTAGCCACGAGCAGTACTTC. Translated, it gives CASSQPGNPSHEQYF.

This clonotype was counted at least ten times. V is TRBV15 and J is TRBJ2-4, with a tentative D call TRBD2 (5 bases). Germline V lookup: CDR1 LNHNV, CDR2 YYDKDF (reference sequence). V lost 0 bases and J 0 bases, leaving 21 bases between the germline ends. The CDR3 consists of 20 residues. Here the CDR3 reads CATSRDPFSDYSLAKNIQYF. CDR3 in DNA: TGTGCCACCAGCAGAGACCCCTTTAGTGACTATTCTCTAGCCAAAAACATTCAGTACTTC.

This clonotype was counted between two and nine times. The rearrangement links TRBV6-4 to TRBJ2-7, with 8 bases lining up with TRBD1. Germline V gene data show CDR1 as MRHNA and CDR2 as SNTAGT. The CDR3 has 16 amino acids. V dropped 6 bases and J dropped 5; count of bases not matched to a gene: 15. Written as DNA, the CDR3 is TGTGCCAGCAGCCTCCGGTCCGGGACAGGTAACCACGAGCAGTACTTC. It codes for CASSLRSGTGNHEQYF.